These T cell receptor beta chains were read from a single sample in a study of shared clonotypes between healthy human individuals. TCRdb's table, derived via immunoSEQ multiplex PCR, lists solely in-frame clones and lacks some. The top ten hold under 2% of the sample, which has some 790,000 clones, roughly 72% seen once. Sample: memory CD4+ T cells sorted from blood. These receptors originate from a woman in her twenties or thirties in good health. Both conserved end residues are part of each CDR3. D genes are given only for firm matches. Clone size is given for some rows only: seen once, a few or many times, or a class if the clone is expanded.

cdr3_aa: CASSSRSYEQYF
cdr3_nt: TGTGCCAGCAGCTCCCGCTCCTACGAGCAGTACTTC
clone_size: NA
d_call: NA
v_call: TRBV7-2
j_call: TRBJ2-7

cdr3_aa: CASSLIAGVSYNEQFF
cdr3_nt: TGTGCCAGCAGCCTTATAGCGGGAGTGTCATACAATGAGCAGTTCTTC
clone_size: NA
d_call: TRBD2
v_call: TRBV28
j_call: TRBJ2-1

cdr3_aa: CASIGGTDQPQHF
cdr3_nt: TGTGCCAGCATTGGTGGGACGGATCAGCCCCAGCATTTT
clone_size: NA
d_call: NA
v_call: TRBV2
j_call: TRBJ1-5

cdr3_aa: CASSFRGAGRSYNEQFF
cdr3_nt: TGCGCCAGCAGCTTTAGGGGGGCGGGACGGTCCTACAATGAGCAGTTCTTC
clone_size: NA
d_call: NA
v_call: TRBV5-1
j_call: TRBJ2-1

cdr3_aa: CASSFGGADAHNEQFF
cdr3_nt: TGTGCCAGCAGCTTCGGGGGAGCGGACGCCCACAATGAGCAGTTCTTC
clone_size: many
d_call: NA
v_call: TRBV7-2
j_call: TRBJ2-1

cdr3_aa: CASTTVEQETQYF
cdr3_nt: TGTGCCAGTACTACCGTGGAACAAGAGACCCAGTACTTC
clone_size: NA
d_call: NA
v_call: TRBV5-4
j_call: TRBJ2-5

cdr3_aa: CASSPRGGTDEKLFF
cdr3_nt: TGTGCCAGCAGCCCAAGGGGGGGTACAGATGAAAAACTGTTTTTT
clone_size: NA
d_call: NA
v_call: TRBV6-1
j_call: TRBJ1-4

cdr3_aa: CASSSLETQYF
cdr3_nt: TGTGCCAGCAGCTCCCTGGAGACCCAGTACTTC
clone_size: NA
d_call: NA
v_call: TRBV7-9
j_call: TRBJ2-5

cdr3_aa: CARSATRGSTYEQYF
cdr3_nt: TGTGCCAGAAGCGCCACGAGGGGGTCTACCTACGAGCAGTACTTC
clone_size: NA
d_call: NA
v_call: TRBV5-3
j_call: TRBJ2-7

cdr3_aa: CASSLLASNGELFF
cdr3_nt: TGCGCCAGCAGCTTACTAGCGAGTAACGGGGAGCTGTTTTTT
clone_size: NA
d_call: TRBD2
v_call: TRBV5-1
j_call: TRBJ2-2

cdr3_aa: CASSIEGVNTEAFF
cdr3_nt: TGTGCCAGTAGTATAGAGGGTGTCAACACTGAAGCTTTCTTT
clone_size: many
d_call: NA
v_call: TRBV19
j_call: TRBJ1-1

cdr3_aa: CAWSAGTSGRSSYEQYF
cdr3_nt: TGTGCCTGGAGTGCCGGGACTAGCGGGAGGAGCTCCTACGAGCAGTACTTC
clone_size: NA
d_call: TRBD2
v_call: TRBV30
j_call: TRBJ2-7

cdr3_aa: CASRGPWYEQYF
cdr3_nt: TGTGCCAGCCGGGGGCCGTGGTACGAGCAGTACTTC
clone_size: NA
d_call: NA
v_call: TRBV6-1
j_call: TRBJ2-7

cdr3_aa: CASNVQRDTEAFF
cdr3_nt: TGTGCCAGCAATGTACAGAGGGACACTGAAGCTTTCTTT
clone_size: few
d_call: NA
v_call: TRBV2
j_call: TRBJ1-1

cdr3_aa: CASSLTGQSSSYNEQFF
cdr3_nt: TGTGCCAGCAGCCTAACAGGACAGTCGAGCTCCTACAATGAGCAGTTCTTC
clone_size: NA
d_call: NA
v_call: TRBV11-2
j_call: TRBJ2-1

cdr3_aa: CASSLKGVSYEQYF
cdr3_nt: TGTGCCAGCAGTTTGAAGGGGGTGTCCTACGAGCAGTACTTC
clone_size: NA
d_call: NA
v_call: TRBV27
j_call: TRBJ2-7

cdr3_aa: CASSTPYGYTF
cdr3_nt: TGTGCCAGTAGTACGCCCTATGGCTACACCTTC
clone_size: few
d_call: NA
v_call: TRBV19
j_call: TRBJ1-2

cdr3_aa: CASSPHSQGREQYF
cdr3_nt: TGTGCCAGCAGTCCACACTCACAGGGCCGCGAGCAGTACTTC
clone_size: once
d_call: NA
v_call: TRBV27
j_call: TRBJ2-7

cdr3_aa: CASSVDMTGTDTQYF
cdr3_nt: TGTGCCAGCAGCGTAGACATGACAGGGACAGATACGCAGTATTTT
clone_size: few
d_call: TRBD1
v_call: TRBV9
j_call: TRBJ2-3

cdr3_aa: CASSPGQGITEAFF
cdr3_nt: TGTGCCAGCAGCCCGGGACAGGGGATAACTGAAGCTTTCTTT
clone_size: NA
d_call: TRBD1
v_call: TRBV4-2
j_call: TRBJ1-1